These T cell receptor beta chains were read from a single sample in a study of CD8 T cells in Susac syndrome. TCRdb analysed the immunoSEQ multiplex PCR reads with MiXCR anew, one entry per CDR3 protein. The table has more than 75,000 distinct CDR3 sequences, roughly 94% seen once. The sequencing input was CD8+ T cells from PBMCs. The receptors were gathered from a human donor in good health. CDR3s include the opening cysteine and the closing phenylalanine or tryptophan. The D gene is left open where the match is weak. Not every row has a clone size; where given, it reads once, few, many or a size class.

J gene: TRBJ2-7; V gene: TRBV4-1; D gene: NA; clone size: NA; CDR3 DNA: TGCGCCAGCAGCCAAGTCCAGGGCGACGAGCAGTACTTC; CDR3 protein: CASSQVQGDEQYF
J gene: TRBJ2-1; V gene: TRBV12-3/TRBV12-4; D gene: NA; clone size: NA; CDR3 DNA: TGTGCCAGCAGTCCCTCAGGCGATGAGCAGTTCTTC; CDR3 protein: CASSPSGDEQFF
J gene: TRBJ2-1; V gene: TRBV24-1; D gene: NA; clone size: NA; CDR3 DNA: TGTGCCACCAGCAATGTCAATGAGCAGTTCTTC; CDR3 protein: CATSNVNEQFF
J gene: TRBJ2-1; V gene: TRBV20-1; D gene: NA; clone size: NA; CDR3 DNA: TGCAGTGCTAGAGATCCCCCCCTGGATCCCTCGGCCGCTGAGCAGTTCTTC; CDR3 protein: CSARDPPLDPSAAEQFF
J gene: TRBJ2-2; V gene: TRBV4-3; D gene: TRBD2; clone size: NA; CDR3 DNA: TGCGCCAGCAGCCCGTCACCGGGGGGAATAGCCGGGGAGCTGTTTTTT; CDR3 protein: CASSPSPGGIAGELFF
J gene: TRBJ2-1; V gene: TRBV27; D gene: NA; clone size: once; CDR3 DNA: TGTGCCAGCATAGCGAGGGGGAGGGGGCACAATGAGCAGTTCTTC; CDR3 protein: CASIARGRGHNEQFF
J gene: TRBJ2-1; V gene: TRBV16; D gene: TRBD2; clone size: once; CDR3 DNA: TGTGCCAGCAGCTCAGGACTAGCCCCTTACAATGAGCAGTTCTTC; CDR3 protein: CASSSGLAPYNEQFF
J gene: TRBJ2-7; V gene: TRBV24-1; D gene: TRBD1; clone size: NA; CDR3 DNA: TGTGCCAACCAAAACAGGGGGGAACATTACGAGCAGTACTTC; CDR3 protein: CANQNRGEHYEQYF
J gene: TRBJ2-3; V gene: TRBV3-1; D gene: TRBD1; clone size: once; CDR3 DNA: TGTGCCAGCAGCCAAGGAGGGACAGGGGGTACAGATACGCAGTATTTT; CDR3 protein: CASSQGGTGGTDTQYF
J gene: TRBJ2-3; V gene: TRBV7-2; D gene: NA; clone size: NA; CDR3 DNA: TGTGCCAGCAGCTTACCCGTCGCAGATACGCAGTATTTT; CDR3 protein: CASSLPVADTQYF
J gene: TRBJ1-1; V gene: TRBV18; D gene: NA; clone size: NA; CDR3 DNA: TGTGCCAGCTCACTCAGAGGGCGCCCTGAACCTTTCTTT; CDR3 protein: CASSLRGRPEPFF
J gene: TRBJ2-6; V gene: TRBV13; D gene: NA; clone size: NA; CDR3 DNA: TGTGCCAGCAGCTTAGGGATAGGGCGGAAGGTCCTGACTTTC; CDR3 protein: CASSLGIGRKVLTF
J gene: TRBJ2-1; V gene: TRBV15; D gene: NA; clone size: NA; CDR3 DNA: TGTGCCACCAGCTTCTCCTCAGGCAATGAGCAGTTCTTC; CDR3 protein: CATSFSSGNEQFF
J gene: TRBJ2-5; V gene: TRBV7-2; D gene: NA; clone size: NA; CDR3 DNA: TGTGCCAGCAGCTTACTGGGACCAAGTCAAGAGACCCAGTACTTC; CDR3 protein: CASSLLGPSQETQYF
J gene: TRBJ2-7; V gene: TRBV6-5; D gene: TRBD1; clone size: NA; CDR3 DNA: TGTGCCAGCAGTTACTTCAGGGGGCCCTACGAGCAGTACTTC; CDR3 protein: CASSYFRGPYEQYF
J gene: TRBJ1-2; V gene: TRBV5-1; D gene: TRBD1; clone size: NA; CDR3 DNA: TGCGCCAGCAGCTCAAGACAGGGCACCTATGGCTACACCTTC; CDR3 protein: CASSSRQGTYGYTF
J gene: TRBJ2-7; V gene: TRBV7-2; D gene: TRBD1; clone size: NA; CDR3 DNA: TGTGCCAGCAGCTCCTCGCCAGGGGGCAACGAGCAGTACTTC; CDR3 protein: CASSSSPGGNEQYF
J gene: TRBJ1-2; V gene: TRBV18; D gene: NA; clone size: NA; CDR3 DNA: TGTGCCAGCTCCTACGAGGGCCAGGGAGCCTATGGCTACACCTTC; CDR3 protein: CASSYEGQGAYGYTF
J gene: TRBJ2-1; V gene: TRBV20-1; D gene: TRBD1; clone size: NA; CDR3 DNA: TGCAGTGCTAGAGATCCAGGGGGCGCCTACAATGAGCAGTTCTTC; CDR3 protein: CSARDPGGAYNEQFF
J gene: TRBJ2-3; V gene: TRBV7-9; D gene: NA; clone size: NA; CDR3 DNA: TGTGCCAGCAGCTTAGCCGGGTTGGATAGGGCCACAGATACGCAGTATTTT; CDR3 protein: CASSLAGLDRATDTQYF
J gene: TRBJ2-1; V gene: TRBV29-1; D gene: NA; clone size: NA; CDR3 DNA: TGCAGCGTTAGCCGAGGGGACTCCTACAATGAGCAGTTCTTC; CDR3 protein: CSVSRGDSYNEQFF
J gene: TRBJ1-2; V gene: TRBV27; D gene: NA; clone size: once; CDR3 DNA: TGTGCCAGCAGTCTCAAGGGAGAGGGCTATGGCTACACCTTC; CDR3 protein: CASSLKGEGYGYTF
J gene: TRBJ2-4; V gene: TRBV7-9; D gene: NA; clone size: NA; CDR3 DNA: TGTGCCAGCAGTTCTGAACAAGCCAAAAACATTCAGTACTTC; CDR3 protein: CASSSEQAKNIQYF
J gene: TRBJ2-7; V gene: TRBV7-2; D gene: NA; clone size: NA; CDR3 DNA: TGTGCCAGCAGCCAGATTCCCGAGCCCTACTACGAGCAGTACTTC; CDR3 protein: CASSQIPEPYYEQYF
J gene: TRBJ2-1; V gene: TRBV3-1; D gene: NA; clone size: NA; CDR3 DNA: TGTGCCAGCACCGCAAAGGGGGGACAGACGTACAATGAGCAGTTCTTC; CDR3 protein: CASTAKGGQTYNEQFF
J gene: TRBJ2-3; V gene: TRBV27; D gene: TRBD2; clone size: NA; CDR3 DNA: TGTGCCAGCAGTTCTGGAGCGGGGGGATTCACAGATACGCAGTATTTT; CDR3 protein: CASSSGAGGFTDTQYF
J gene: TRBJ2-5; V gene: TRBV27; D gene: TRBD2; clone size: once; CDR3 DNA: TGTGCCAGCAGTCCCTGGTTGAGACTAGCGGGGGTCCAAGAGACCCAGTACTTC; CDR3 protein: CASSPWLRLAGVQETQYF
J gene: TRBJ2-7; V gene: TRBV4-3; D gene: NA; clone size: few; CDR3 DNA: TGCGCCAGCAGCCAATTTGCGAACGACGAGCAGTACTTC; CDR3 protein: CASSQFANDEQYF
J gene: TRBJ2-1; V gene: TRBV27; D gene: TRBD1; clone size: NA; CDR3 DNA: TGTGCCAGCAGTTTAAACTCGGGACAGAGGAACAATGAGCAGTTCTTC; CDR3 protein: CASSLNSGQRNNEQFF
J gene: TRBJ2-3; V gene: TRBV7-2; D gene: TRBD2; clone size: NA; CDR3 DNA: TGTGCCAGCAGCCCGGGACTAGCGGTAGGGGGAGATACGCAGTATTTT; CDR3 protein: CASSPGLAVGGDTQYF
J gene: TRBJ1-2; V gene: TRBV5-4; D gene: NA; clone size: NA; CDR3 DNA: TGTGCCAGCAGCTTGGACAGTGCTGGCTACACCTTC; CDR3 protein: CASSLDSAGYTF
J gene: TRBJ2-2; V gene: TRBV7-6; D gene: TRBD1; clone size: NA; CDR3 DNA: TGTGCCAGCAGCCAGAAAGACAGGGACACCGGGGAGCTGTTTTTT; CDR3 protein: CASSQKDRDTGELFF
J gene: TRBJ2-5; V gene: TRBV5-3; D gene: TRBD1; clone size: once; CDR3 DNA: TGTGCCAGAAGCTGGGACAGAAAAGAGACCCAGTACTTC; CDR3 protein: CARSWDRKETQYF
J gene: TRBJ2-3; V gene: TRBV5-6; D gene: NA; clone size: NA; CDR3 DNA: TGTGCCAGCAGCATAGGAACAGATACGCAGTATTTT; CDR3 protein: CASSIGTDTQYF
J gene: TRBJ1-5; V gene: TRBV3-1; D gene: NA; clone size: NA; CDR3 DNA: TGTGCCAGCAGCCAAGACTCCCCCAGGGTTGGCAATCAGCCCCAGCATTTT; CDR3 protein: CASSQDSPRVGNQPQHF
J gene: TRBJ2-1; V gene: TRBV28; D gene: NA; clone size: NA; CDR3 DNA: TGTGCCAGCAGCTTTGCCTACAATGAGCAGTTCTTC; CDR3 protein: CASSFAYNEQFF
J gene: TRBJ2-1; V gene: TRBV19; D gene: TRBD1; clone size: NA; CDR3 DNA: TGTGCCAGTAGTAAGACAGGGTTTGGGTTCAATGAGCAGTTCTTC; CDR3 protein: CASSKTGFGFNEQFF
J gene: TRBJ2-7; V gene: TRBV9; D gene: TRBD2; clone size: NA; CDR3 DNA: TGTGCCAGCAGCGTAGGTGCTAGCGGGGCCTTCGAGCAGTACTTC; CDR3 protein: CASSVGASGAFEQYF
J gene: TRBJ1-2; V gene: TRBV28; D gene: NA; clone size: NA; CDR3 DNA: TGTGCCAGCACGGGACTCTATGGCTACACCTTC; CDR3 protein: CASTGLYGYTF
J gene: TRBJ2-3; V gene: TRBV29-1; D gene: TRBD2; clone size: once; CDR3 DNA: TGCAGCGTTGAAGATCCCGAAGCGGGGACGGGCACAGATACGCAGTATTTT; CDR3 protein: CSVEDPEAGTGTDTQYF
J gene: TRBJ2-1; V gene: TRBV20-1; D gene: NA; clone size: NA; CDR3 DNA: TGCAGTGCTAGAGATTCAGGGCGGGGTCAAGATGAGCAGTTCTTC; CDR3 protein: CSARDSGRGQDEQFF